One T cell receptor beta chain is described in this entry. V shed 11 bases and J 4 bases; nucleotides not matched to a gene: 15. Germline V gene sequence: CDR1 SNHLY, CDR2 FYNNEI. The CDR3 covers 15 residues. Original analysis: Using reference gene primer amplification, nucleated cell counts were estimated. The table came from immunoSEQ multiplex PCR; TCRdb's copy has only in-frame clones and leaves some out. V and J calls and clone size come straight from that table; D and trimming were deduced from the DNA. The sample lists roughly 80,000 clones; approximately 80% were seen once. This sample was taken from a study of blood T cell repertoires in COVID-19. Study-level background: Acute and convalescent COVID-19 samples came from the United States, Italy and Spain. Sources were T cells, B-cell-depleted T cells, or PBMCs; the material itself was cDNA or gDNA.

V gene TRBV2 combines with J gene TRBJ2-7, with 9 bases that match TRBD2. Material for sequencing was peripheral blood. The TCR comes from a human donor in a cohort sampled during active COVID-19. CDR3 residues: CAATPRRGGNYEQYF. CDR3 DNA sequence: TGTGCCGCTACACCCCGGCGGGGGGGCAATTACGAGCAGTACTTC.